A single sample is the source of the 25 T cell receptor beta chains below, sequenced in a study of cytomegalovirus exposure and HLA in healthy donors (dated by TCRdb to about 2017). The library was prepared using the immunoSEQ multiplex PCR assay. For the multiplex PCR, a mixture combining 60 forward primers for TCR Vbeta segments and 13 reverse primers for TCR Jbeta segments was used. What TCRdb holds here is the immuneACCESS table cut down to in-frame rearrangements. Part of the clones is not present; checked against another copy, under half of the missing clones reflect an unresolved V gene, and the others are unexplained. The sample contains 75,000 to 95,000 clones, roughly 80% of them found a single time. Of the sample, over 10% is held by the ten largest clones. Specimen: PBMCs. Receptor source: a human donor in good health.

The chain couples TRBV5-1 to TRBJ2-3; maybe TRBD2 (6 bases). The CDR3 totals 15 residues. V lost 3 bases to trimming and J lost 4 bases, with 15 bases between them. Per the germline V gene, CDR1 is SGHRS and CDR2 is YFSETQ. The CDR3 loop reads CASSSPGEAPDTQYF. The CDR3 DNA is TGCGCCAGCAGCTCACCGGGAGAGGCGCCAGATACGCAGTATTTT.

J is TRBJ1-5 and V is TRBV6-5; D ambiguous. The CDR3 contains 13 residues. V was cut by 6 bases and J by 2 bases, with 8 bases left in between. CDR1 is MNHEY, CDR2 SVGAGI, per germline. The CDR3 here is CASRPNRNQPQHF. The CDR3 DNA sequence: TGTGCCAGCAGACCTAACCGCAATCAGCCCCAGCATTTT.

This clone appeared a single time. A read error may produce the germline difference seen at one junction end. The chain combines TRBV6-5 with TRBJ2-6; 7 bases fit TRBD2. This CDR3 region has 16 residues. Germline values: CDR1 MNHEY, CDR2 SVGAGI. The CDR3 DNA reads as TGTGCCAGCAGTCACTCGGGGGGCTCTGGGGCCAACGTCCTGACTTTC. Translated: CASSHSGGSGANVLTF.

This clone was observed once. V is TRBV27 and J is TRBJ2-7; D not resolved. The ends were cut back, 5 bases at V and 3 bases at J, with 17 bases in the middle. Germline CDR1 MNHEY, CDR2 SMNVEV (reference sequence). The CDR3 runs 15 residues. The CDR3 loop reads CASSTRSSIGYEQYF. The CDR3 DNA is TGTGCCAGCAGTACCCGCTCAAGTATCGGCTACGAGCAGTACTTC.

The chain couples TRBV7-8 to TRBJ2-5, with no clear D. The J call may not be correct, given that the DNA end is closer to TRBJ2-7. Germline CDR1 and CDR2: SGHVS and FQNEAQ. This CDR3 spans 12 amino acids. The CDR3 DNA reads TGTGCCAGCAGCCCCCAACAGTACGAGCAGTACTTC. Translated, it gives CASSPQQYEQYF.

This chain connects TRBV9 to TRBJ2-7; TRBD2 might be the D (6 bases). CDR1 is SGDLS, CDR2 YYNGEE, per germline. This CDR3 has 14 amino acids. Trimming left V 2 bases short and J 6 bases short, with 15 bases between. CDR3: CASSVGAGLSEQYF. Here the CDR3 DNA reads TGTGCCAGCAGCGTTGGGGCGGGGCTAAGCGAGCAGTACTTC.

The chain employs TRBV10-2 and TRBJ2-7, with a tentative D call TRBD1 (6 bases). The CDR3 totals 14 residues. Germline V gene sequence: CDR1 WSHSY, CDR2 SAAADI. V lost 4 bases to trimming and J lost 2 bases, with 12 bases between them. The CDR3 spells CASSADSRTYEQYF. The CDR3 bases are TGCGCCAGCAGTGCGGACAGCCGAACCTACGAGCAGTACTTC.

This clone was counted only a few times. CDR3 amino acids: CASSMGTGRNTEAFF. CDR3 nucleotides: TGTGCCAGTAGTATGGGGACAGGGCGGAACACTGAAGCTTTCTTT. The chain couples TRBV19 to TRBJ1-1; 9 bases agree with TRBD1. Per germline, CDR1 LNHDA and CDR2 SQIVND (reference sequence). The CDR3 sequence is 15 residues long. The J segment lost 1 base and the V segment lost 3 bases, leaving 3 bases of the junction unmatched.

This clone was counted once. Its ends do not fully match the called genes, so a read error is possible. This sequence joins TRBV12-5 and TRBJ1-2; D not certain. Germline V CDR1 and CDR2: LGHNT, FRNRAP. The CDR3 is made up of 16 amino acids. The CDR3 is CASGFTRVDGDYGYPF. The CDR3 bases are TGTGCTAGTGGTTTCACTAGGGTGGACGGAGACTATGGCTACCCCTTC.

Only a few counts were recorded for this clone. The chain links TRBV5-3 to TRBJ1-1; a weak D match, TRBD1 (5 bases). TRBV5-3 belongs to the ORF category, with a function that is uncertain. Trimming pared 1 base from V and 4 bases from J, leaving 20 bases between. This CDR3 has 17 residues. This CDR3 reads CARSLRRGGLNCTEAFF. The CDR3 DNA reads as TGTGCCAGAAGCTTGCGTCGGGGGGGATTGAATTGCACTGAAGCTTTCTTT.

This rearrangement joins TRBV7-8 to TRBJ2-4; no clear D. Trimming shortened V by 5 bases and J by 1 base, and 6 bases separated the two germline ends. CDR3 length: 13 residues. The germline V gene encodes CDR1 SGHVS and CDR2 FQNEAQ. The CDR3 sequence is CASSPLAKNIQYF. CDR3 coding DNA: TGTGCCAGCAGCCCCCTGGCCAAAAACATTCAGTACTTC.

This chain connects TRBV18 to TRBJ1-5; no clear D. The CDR3 spans 16 residues. With 1 base removed from V and 5 bases from J, the gap between germline ends came to 15 bases. CDR1 and CDR2 (germline): KGHSH, LQKENI. The CDR3 nucleotides read TGTGCCAGCTCACCACAGGGAGGGTTGGGGTATCAGCCCCAGCATTTT. This codes for CASSPQGGLGYQPQHF.

The gene calls are TRBV19 and TRBJ2-5, with D perhaps TRBD1 (6 bases). The CDR3 length is 13 residues. V lost 6 bases, J lost 0 bases, and 8 bases lay in between. Germline assignment: CDR1 LNHDA and CDR2 SQIVND (reference sequence). CDR3 residues: CASRRTDQETQYF. CDR3 coding DNA: TGTGCCAGTAGAAGGACAGACCAAGAGACCCAGTACTTC.

The chain uses TRBV5-1 and TRBJ1-3, with 8 positions matching TRBD1. The CDR3 runs to 15 residues. The V segment lost 5 bases and the J segment 3 bases; nucleotides outside the gene matches: 7. CDR1 is SGHRS, CDR2 YFSETQ, per germline. DNA of the CDR3: TGCGCCAGCAGACAGGGACAGGCAGGTGGAAACACCATATATTTT. Amino acid sequence: CASRQGQAGGNTIYF.

The rearrangement joins TRBV4-3 to TRBJ1-2, with TRBD1 as a possible D gene (5 bases). The germline V and J ends were trimmed by 4 bases and 2 bases, with 14 bases remaining between them. CDR1 and CDR2 (germline): LGHNA, YSLEER. The CDR3 length is 15 residues. Here the CDR3 DNA reads TGCGCCAGCAGCCTCACAGCGGGGGGAAACTATGGCTACACCTTC. Protein: CASSLTAGGNYGYTF.

The chain recombines TRBV6-5 with TRBJ2-1; D gene uncertain. The germline V and J ends were trimmed by 2 bases and 5 bases, with 13 bases remaining between them. This CDR3 spans 15 amino acids. Germline V CDR1 and CDR2: MNHEY, SVGAGI. CDR3 nucleotides: TGTGCCAGCAGTTACGAGGCACCAGCGAACAATGAGCAGTTCTTC. Its translation is CASSYEAPANNEQFF.

The chain combines TRBV6-1 with TRBJ2-7; no definite D call. CDR3 length equals 15 residues. The V gene lost 6 bases and the J gene lost 0 bases, with 15 bases spanning the gap. The germline V gene has CDR1 MNHNS and CDR2 SASEGT. CDR3 sequence (DNA): TGTGCCAGCAGCTTGGCTCCAGCGAGCTCCTACGAGCAGTACTTC. Translating it yields CASSLAPASSYEQYF.

V and J are TRBV19 and TRBJ1-1; 8 bases agree with TRBD1. V was clipped by 6 bases and J by 3 bases; unmatched bases: 3. This CDR3 has 13 residues. Germline V gene sequence: CDR1 LNHDA, CDR2 SQIVND (reference sequence). DNA for the CDR3: TGTGCCAGTAGCCAGGGGGCGGACACTGAAGCTTTCTTT. This sequence encodes CASSQGADTEAFF.

V usage is TRBV2 and J usage is TRBJ2-5; TRBD2 aligns across 8 bases. Per germline, CDR1 SNHLY and CDR2 FYNNEI. Germline trimming cut 1 base from V and 2 bases from J; bases unmatched to any gene: 3. This CDR3 region has 15 residues. The CDR3 sequence: CASSEGKRGQETQYF. The CDR3 DNA is TGTGCCAGCAGTGAAGGCAAGCGGGGGCAAGAGACCCAGTACTTC. Full variable domain (rest looked up from reference TRBV2 and TRBJ2-5): EPEVTQTPSHQVTQMGQEVILRCVPISNHLYFYWYRQILGQKVEFLVSFYNNEISEKSEIFDDQFSVERPDGSNFTLKIRSTKLEDSAMYFCASSEGKRGQETQYFGPGTRLLVL.

This sequence joins TRBV4-1 and TRBJ2-3, with 7 bases fitting TRBD2. This CDR3 is 19 amino acids long. Germline V lookup: CDR1 MGHRA, CDR2 YSYEKL. V trimming: 0 bases; J trimming: 3 bases; junction bases outside the gene matches: 15. The chain's CDR3 is CASSQDPRGSGSLTDTQYF. In DNA, the CDR3 is TGCGCCAGCAGCCAAGACCCCCGTGGTAGCGGGTCCCTAACAGATACGCAGTATTTT.

This chain connects TRBV6-5 to TRBJ1-5, with unresolved D. Per the germline V gene, CDR1 is MNHEY and CDR2 is SVGAGI. V was cut by 7 bases and J by 10 bases, with 23 bases left in between. The CDR3 runs to 15 residues. CDR3 bases: TGTGCCAGCAAGCCAACTTCTGGAGGTTATGGACCCCAGCATTTT. Its protein is CASKPTSGGYGPQHF.

A single count supports this clone. This chain uses TRBV29-1 with TRBJ1-2; D gene uncertain. Trimming stripped 3 bases from V and 4 bases from J, with 12 bases between. CDR1 is SQVTM, CDR2 ANQGSEA, per germline. The CDR3 spans 13 residues. The CDR3 here is CSVDPGNGYGYTF. The CDR3 DNA reads TGCAGCGTTGACCCGGGGAACGGCTATGGCTACACCTTC.

The genes are TRBV12-5 and TRBJ1-5, with D possibly being TRBD1 (5 bases). The CDR3 is made up of 12 amino acids. The germline V and J ends were trimmed by 9 bases and 9 bases, with 15 bases remaining between them. Looked up from germline, CDR1 is LGHNT and CDR2 is FRNRAP. CDR3 in amino acids: CASGTLLGPQHF. In DNA, the CDR3 is TGTGCTAGCGGGACTCTCCTAGGGCCCCAGCATTTT. The whole variable domain, remainder taken from reference TRBV12-5 and TRBJ1-5, is DARVTQTPRHKVTEMGQEVTMRCQPILGHNTVFWYRQTMMQGLELLAYFRNRAPLDDSGMPKDRFSAEMPDATLATLKIQPSEPRDSAVYFCASGTLLGPQHFGDGTRLSIL.

This clone occurred once. The rearrangement links TRBV5-8 to TRBJ1-5, with D unresolved. Germline V lookup: CDR1 SGHTS, CDR2 YDEGEE. V lost 2 bases to trimming and J lost 1 base, with 13 bases between them. The CDR3 is made up of 16 amino acids. Here the CDR3 reads CASSLTRPVSNQPQHF. For the CDR3, the DNA is TGTGCCAGCAGCTTAACGAGGCCGGTCAGCAATCAGCCCCAGCATTTT.

The chain recombines TRBV6-6 with TRBJ2-5; 9 nucleotides agree with TRBD2. The junction had 6 bases not matched to a gene; V was cut back by 7 bases and J by 3 bases. The CDR3 spans 14 residues. Germline V gene data show CDR1 as MNHNY and CDR2 as SVGAGI (reference sequence). CDR3 bases: TGTGCCAGCACTCTAGCGGGGAATAAAGAGACCCAGTACTTC. Translation gives CASTLAGNKETQYF.